This TCR beta chain was sequenced for a study of vaccination and CD4 T cells after COVID-19. The Oncomine TCR Beta short-read assay was applied to DNA of cultured CD4+ T cells. From the PCR reads, TCRdb called clonotypes with MiXCR, one entry per CDR3 protein. The sample holds 9,000 to 15,000 distinct CDR3 sequences, 56% seen once. Sample treatment: approximately nine-day PBMC culture with coronavirus spike peptide pools or control peptides (ViraFEST assay). After expanding antigen-specific T cells with peptide pools, ViraFEST sequenced their TCRs. A negative selection step was used to isolate CD4+ T cells once culture had run for 10 days. With regard to this clonotype: Antigen specificity is unknown. At one end, the junction sequence differs from germline, possibly due to a read error.

The source of this sequence is a human donor who had recovered from COVID-19. Sequences were obtained from CD4+ T cells from blood, cultured in vitro.

This CDR3 is CAMGGGYWGSYGYTF. CDR3 DNA: TGCGCGATGGGAGGAGGGTATTGGGGGAGCTATGGCTACACCTTC. V and J are TRBV30 and TRBJ1-2, with D possibly being TRBD1 (5 bases). Germline V gene lookup returns CDR1 GTSNPN and CDR2 SVGIG (reference sequence). The CDR3 spans 15 residues. Supplemented by reference TRBV30 and TRBJ1-2, the full variable domain reads SQTIHQWPATLVQPVGSPLSLECTVEGTSNPNLYWYRQAAGRGLQLLFYSVGIGQISSEVPQNLSASRPQDRQFILSSKKLLLSDSGFYLCAMGGGYWGSYGYTFGSGTRLTVV.